This T cell receptor beta chain was profiled in a study of cytomegalovirus exposure and HLA in healthy donors. The PCR used 60 Vbeta and 13 Jbeta primers. The table came from immunoSEQ multiplex PCR; TCRdb's copy has only in-frame clones and leaves some out. The top ten hold just under 3% of the sample, which has about 180,000 clones, under 85% seen once. The V and J ends lost 4 bases and 0 bases, in that order; junction bases with no gene match: 9. The CDR3 is 18 residues long. The germline gives CDR1 SGHTA, CDR2 FQGNSA. This clone has a single count. The chain carries TRBV7-2 and TRBJ2-4; 10 positions match TRBD2. This receptor was taken from a male donor in good health and CMV-seronegative. The specimen sequenced was PBMCs. CDR3: CASSWLAGGYLAKNIQYF. CDR3 DNA sequence: TGTGCCAGCAGCTGGTTAGCGGGAGGTTACTTAGCCAAAAACATTCAGTACTTC.